These T cell receptor beta chains were read from a single sample in a study of regulatory T cells in long-lasting Graves disease. TCRdb re-called the multiplex PCR reads with MiXCR, one entry per CDR3 protein. The sample has roughly 420,000 distinct CDR3 sequences, around 15% seen once. The same data also contributed to another study, on T cells in Graves' hyperthyroidism and ophthalmopathy.

This specimen was peripheral blood mononuclear cells (PBMCs), taken at new diagnosis, from a patient treated with antithyroid drugs. The source of these receptors is a woman in her forties or fifties with Graves disease. Both conserved end residues are part of each CDR3. Each record gives: J gene, V gene, clone size, D gene, CDR3 protein, CDR3 DNA. The D gene is left open where the match is weak. Clone size is stated in some rows and not others, as once, few, many or a class when expanded.

TRBJ1-5	TRBV11-2	few	.	CASSLVLGAWGAHSNQPQHF	TGTGCCAGCAGCTTGGTTTTAGGGGCATGGGGGGCCCATAGCAATCAGCCCCAGCATTTT
TRBJ2-3	TRBV6-1	few	TRBD1	CASRPGTGLGISTDTQYF	TGTGCCAGCAGGCCCGGGACAGGGCTCGGTATAAGCACAGATACGCAGTATTTT
TRBJ2-2	TRBV9	.	.	CASSVDWGELFF	TGTGCCAGCAGCGTAGACTGGGGGGAGCTGTTTTTT
TRBJ2-3	TRBV2	many	.	CASTPLGATGTDTQYF	TGTGCCAGTACACCCCTGGGAGCGACTGGCACAGATACGCAGTATTTT
TRBJ1-2	TRBV29-1	many	.	CSVQGGYGYTF	TGCAGCGTTCAGGGAGGCTATGGCTACACCTTC
TRBJ2-7	TRBV28	many	TRBD2	CASQSPGVAGYEQYF	TGTGCCAGCCAAAGCCCGGGGGTAGCGGGCTACGAGCAGTACTTC
TRBJ2-2	TRBV7-3	.	.	CASSQGAGGPRTGELFF	TGTGCCAGCAGCCAGGGGGCGGGAGGGCCGAGGACCGGGGAGCTGTTTTTT
TRBJ2-7	TRBV11-1	many	.	CASSSGHEQYF	TGTGCCAGCAGTTCGGGACACGAGCAGTACTTC
TRBJ2-7	TRBV3-1	few	.	CASSQGTGRFTYEQYF	TGTGCCAGCAGCCAAGGTACAGGGAGATTTACCTACGAGCAGTACTTC
TRBJ2-5	TRBV7-9	many	.	CASSSGRGETQYF	TGTGCCAGCAGCTCAGGCAGGGGAGAGACCCAGTACTTC
TRBJ2-1	TRBV7-2	many	.	CASSLYVLARSLRNRNEQFF	TGTGCCAGCAGCTTATACGTCCTAGCGCGATCCCTCCGAAACCGAAATGAGCAGTTCTTC
TRBJ2-1	TRBV30	.	.	CAWRSQGAYNEQFF	TGTGCCTGGAGGTCCCAAGGTGCCTACAATGAGCAGTTCTTC
TRBJ2-7	TRBV5-1	many	TRBD1	CASSLDPGGTLYEQYF	TGCGCCAGCAGCTTGGACCCAGGGGGCACCCTGTACGAGCAGTACTTC
TRBJ2-5	TRBV5-6	many	.	CASSLASGKETQYF	TGTGCCAGCAGCTTGGCGTCAGGCAAAGAGACCCAGTACTTC
TRBJ2-4	TRBV2	many	.	CASRPRAPKNIQYF	TGTGCCAGCAGACCCAGGGCGCCGAAAAACATTCAGTACTTC
TRBJ1-1	TRBV29-1	many	TRBD1	CSVEMQAETGTVNTEAFF	TGCAGCGTTGAAATGCAAGCGGAAACCGGGACAGTGAACACTGAAGCTTTCTTT
TRBJ1-3	TRBV6-1	few	.	CASMEQRNTIYF	TGTGCCAGCATGGAACAGAGAAACACCATATATTTT
TRBJ1-3	TRBV10-2	few	.	CASSLDGTSGNTIYF	TGCGCCAGCAGTTTGGACGGCACCTCTGGAAACACCATATATTTT
TRBJ2-1	TRBV6-5	.	.	CASSYPQTRPLNEQFF	TGTGCCAGCAGTTACCCTCAGACTAGACCCCTCAATGAGCAGTTCTTC
TRBJ1-6	TRBV19	few	.	CASSTIEGTNSPLHF	TGTGCCAGTAGTACCATTGAGGGTACTAATTCACCCCTCCACTTT
TRBJ2-5	TRBV6-1	many	.	CASSGGLAGTQYF	TGTGCCAGCAGTGGGGGGCTAGCAGGGACCCAGTACTTC
TRBJ2-7	TRBV6-5	.	.	CASSYRQYGYEQYF	TGTGCCAGCAGTTACAGACAGTACGGCTACGAGCAGTACTTC
TRBJ1-2	TRBV5-1	.	.	CASSLGTGPLYGYTF	TGCGCCAGCAGCTTGGGGACGGGCCCCCTCTATGGCTACACCTTC
TRBJ2-5	TRBV7-3	many	TRBD2	CASSLAGGHQETQYF	TGTGCCAGCAGCTTAGCGGGGGGCCACCAAGAGACCCAGTACTTC
TRBJ1-6	TRBV5-1	.	TRBD1	CASSTGHGTGVNSLHF	TGCGCCAGCAGCACAGGCCACGGGACAGGCGTTAATTCCCTCCACTTT
TRBJ2-5	TRBV5-6	many	.	CASSLGQGGIQETQYF	TGTGCCAGCAGCTTGGGTCAGGGGGGGATACAAGAGACCCAGTACTTC
TRBJ1-1	TRBV30	many	.	CAWSGRTVEAFF	TGTGCCTGGAGTGGAAGGACAGTTGAAGCTTTCTTT
TRBJ2-1	TRBV5-1	.	.	CASSLGQGPYNEHFF	TGCGCCAGCAGCTTGGGGCAGGGTCCCTACAATGAGCACTTCTTC
TRBJ2-3	TRBV5-1	many	.	CASRPAPGNEDTDTQYF	TGCGCCAGCAGACCTGCCCCCGGAAACGAGGACACAGATACGCAGTATTTT
TRBJ1-5	TRBV28	many	TRBD1	CASSHGQGRLTPQHF	TGTGCCAGCAGCCATGGACAGGGTCGGCTCACGCCCCAGCATTTT
TRBJ1-6	TRBV7-2	many	.	CASSAELGSSPLHF	TGTGCCAGCAGCGCAGAATTGGGTTCTTCACCCCTCCACTTT
TRBJ2-7	TRBV28	many	.	CASSLGGSTYEQYF	TGTGCCAGCAGTTTGGGGGGCTCAACCTACGAGCAGTACTTC
TRBJ2-5	TRBV20-1	many	.	CSATGTSQETQYF	TGCAGTGCTACAGGGACAAGCCAAGAGACCCAGTACTTC
TRBJ1-5	TRBV6-2/TRBV6-3	many	TRBD1	CASSDRGGHQPQHF	TGTGCCAGCAGTGACAGGGGCGGGCATCAGCCCCAGCATTTT
TRBJ1-2	TRBV11-2	few	.	CASSTTGYQKSYTF	TGTGCCAGCAGCACAACCGGGTATCAGAAGAGCTACACCTTC
TRBJ2-1	TRBV28	many	TRBD2	CASSLGLAGGYNEQFF	TGTGCCAGCAGTTTAGGACTAGCGGGAGGGTACAATGAGCAGTTCTTC
TRBJ1-2	TRBV7-9	many	.	CASSLGGDHGYTF	TGTGCCAGCAGCTTGGGCGGGGATCATGGCTACACCTTC
TRBJ2-7	TRBV7-9	many	.	CASSTGKRPYEQYF	TGTGCCAGCAGCACAGGGAAGCGCCCCTACGAGCAGTACTTC
TRBJ2-7	TRBV27	many	TRBD2	CASSPSRPGGYEQYF	TGTGCCAGCAGCCCCTCACGACCGGGGGGCTACGAGCAGTACTTC
TRBJ1-5	TRBV27	.	.	CASSWATGDSNQPQHF	TGTGCCAGCAGTTGGGCTACAGGCGATAGCAATCAGCCCCAGCATTTT
TRBJ2-2	TRBV5-1	many	TRBD2	CASSSLLAGAWAGELFF	TGCGCCAGCAGCTCCTTACTAGCGGGAGCTTGGGCCGGGGAGCTGTTTTTT
TRBJ1-6	TRBV12-3/TRBV12-4	.	.	CASSLAVDFNSPLHF	TGTGCCAGCAGTTTGGCTGTGGACTTTAATTCACCCCTCCACTTT
TRBJ2-7	TRBV5-8	few	.	CASSSPDRTYYEQYF	TGTGCCAGCAGCTCGCCCGACAGGACTTACTACGAGCAGTACTTC
TRBJ2-7	TRBV2	.	TRBD2	CASRARLAGGRASEQYF	TGTGCCAGCAGAGCTCGACTAGCGGGAGGTAGGGCGTCCGAGCAGTACTTC
TRBJ2-1	TRBV20-1	.	TRBD2	CSARDGREGYNEQFF	TGCAGTGCTAGAGATGGGAGGGAGGGCTACAATGAGCAGTTCTTC
TRBJ2-2	TRBV9	few	.	CASSAGGEAGELFF	TGTGCCAGCAGCGCAGGTGGGGAGGCTGGGGAGCTGTTTTTT
TRBJ2-7	TRBV28	many	TRBD1	CASTSSTGLRYEQYF	TGTGCCAGCACCTCCTCGACAGGGTTGAGGTACGAGCAGTACTTC
TRBJ2-2	TRBV9	.	TRBD2	CASSLLTSGSIQAGELFF	TGTGCCAGCAGCCTGCTTACTAGCGGGAGTATCCAGGCCGGGGAGCTGTTTTTT
TRBJ1-1	TRBV5-1	many	TRBD1	CASSSDRGDTEAFF	TGCGCCAGCAGCTCGGACAGGGGGGACACTGAAGCTTTCTTT
TRBJ2-1	TRBV2	many	.	CAVPGNEQFF	TGTGCCGTGCCTGGGAATGAGCAGTTCTTC
TRBJ2-7	TRBV6-5	many	.	CASSYAGPSSYEQYF	TGTGCCAGCAGTTACGCAGGGCCGAGCTCCTACGAGCAGTACTTC
TRBJ2-3	TRBV7-2	.	.	CASSSLQGFAGDTQYF	TGTGCCAGCAGCTCCTTACAGGGTTTTGCGGGAGATACGCAGTATTTT
TRBJ1-5	TRBV7-9	.	.	CASSFQGHGGNQPQHF	TGTGCCAGCAGCTTCCAAGGGCATGGGGGCAATCAGCCCCAGCATTTT
TRBJ2-3	TRBV9	.	.	CASSVAPGTSSDTQYF	TGTGCCAGCAGCGTTGCCCCGGGGACATCCTCGGATACGCAGTATTTT